This T cell receptor beta chain comes out of a study of cytomegalovirus exposure and HLA in healthy donors. Study observations and caveats: Some V segments, including TRBV6-2 and TRBV6-3, were excluded as indistinguishable. There were some public TCRs occurring in many donors, but most TCR sequences were rare. By a later analysis, the bulk of CMV-associated TCR beta chains appeared HLA-restricted.

Trimming removed 2 bases at V and 0 bases at J, with 6 bases between. The germline CDR1 and CDR2 sequences are MNHNY and SVGAGI (reference sequence). This CDR3 spans 14 amino acids. PCR involved 60 Vbeta and 13 Jbeta primers. TCRdb keeps only in-frame clones here, not all; method: immunoSEQ multiplex PCR. The sample holds some 92,000 clones, approximately 72% seen once. This clone was counted only a few times. The target antigen is unknown. The sequencing input was PBMCs. V and J are TRBV6-6 and TRBJ2-3; D uncertain. This clonotype originated in a man aged 18 to 35 in good health and CMV-seropositive. CDR3 DNA sequence: TGTGCCAGCAGTTACGTTTCTAGCACAGATACGCAGTATTTT. Amino acid sequence: CASSYVSSTDTQYF.